This T cell receptor beta chain is from a study of shared clonotypes between healthy human individuals. Assay: immunoSEQ multiplex PCR; the TCRdb copy retains only in-frame clones and omits some. The table lists around 980,000 clones, 75% to 85% of them singletons. The germline V gene encodes CDR1 SGHRS and CDR2 YFSETQ. The V gene end was trimmed by 4 bases and the J gene end by 0 bases; junction bases not matched to a gene: 8. The CDR3 spans 17 residues. The sequence derives from a man younger than 35 in good health. Some clones in this sample may be carry-over from other donors' samples. This chain connects TRBV5-1 to TRBJ2-4; 9 bases map to TRBD1. Source material: memory CD4+ T cells from PBMCs. The sample's subset: CD45RA-negative fraction. For the CDR3, the DNA is TGCGCCAGCAGCCCATCCACAGGGGGCGAAGCCAAAAACATTCAGTACTTC. This gives the protein CASSPSTGGEAKNIQYF.